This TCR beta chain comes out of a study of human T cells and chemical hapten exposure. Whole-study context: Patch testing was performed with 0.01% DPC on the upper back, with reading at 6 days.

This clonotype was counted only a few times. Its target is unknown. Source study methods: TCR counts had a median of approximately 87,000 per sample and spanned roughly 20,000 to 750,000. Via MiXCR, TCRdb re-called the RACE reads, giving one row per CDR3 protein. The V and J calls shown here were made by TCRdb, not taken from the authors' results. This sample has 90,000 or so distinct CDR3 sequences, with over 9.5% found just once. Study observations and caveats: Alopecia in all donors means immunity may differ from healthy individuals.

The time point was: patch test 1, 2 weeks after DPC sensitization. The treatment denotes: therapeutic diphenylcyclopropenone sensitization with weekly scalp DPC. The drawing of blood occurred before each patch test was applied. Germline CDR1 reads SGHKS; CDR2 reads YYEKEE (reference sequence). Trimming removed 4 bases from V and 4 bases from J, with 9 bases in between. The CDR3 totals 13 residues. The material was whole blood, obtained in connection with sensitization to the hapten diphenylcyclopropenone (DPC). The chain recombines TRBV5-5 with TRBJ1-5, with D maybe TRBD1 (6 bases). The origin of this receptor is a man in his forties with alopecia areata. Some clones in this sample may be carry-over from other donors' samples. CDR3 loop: CASSTDSNQPQHF. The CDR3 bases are TGTGCCAGCAGCACGGACAGTAATCAGCCCCAGCATTTT.